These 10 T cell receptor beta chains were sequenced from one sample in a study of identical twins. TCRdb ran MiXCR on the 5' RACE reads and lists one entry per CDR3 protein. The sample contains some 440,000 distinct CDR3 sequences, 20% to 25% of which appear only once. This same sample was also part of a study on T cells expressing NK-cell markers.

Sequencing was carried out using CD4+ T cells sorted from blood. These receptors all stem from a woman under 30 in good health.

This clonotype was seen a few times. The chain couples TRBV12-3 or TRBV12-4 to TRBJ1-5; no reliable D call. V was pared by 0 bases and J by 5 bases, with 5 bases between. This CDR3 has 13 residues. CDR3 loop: CASSLAIDQPQHF. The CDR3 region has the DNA TGTGCCAGCAGTTTAGCCATTGATCAGCCCCAGCATTTT.

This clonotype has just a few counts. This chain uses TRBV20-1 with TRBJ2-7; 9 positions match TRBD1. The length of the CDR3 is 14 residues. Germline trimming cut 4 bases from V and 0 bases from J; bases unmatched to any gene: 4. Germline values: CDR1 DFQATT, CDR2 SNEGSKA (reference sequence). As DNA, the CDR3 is TGCAGTGCTACAGGGGGACAGGGCTCCTACGAGCAGTACTTC. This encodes CSATGGQGSYEQYF.

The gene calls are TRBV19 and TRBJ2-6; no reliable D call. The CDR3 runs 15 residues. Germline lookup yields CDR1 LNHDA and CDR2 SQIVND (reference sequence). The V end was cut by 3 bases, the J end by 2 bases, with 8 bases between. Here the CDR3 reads CASSITVAGANVLTF. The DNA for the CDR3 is TGTGCCAGTAGTATTACAGTAGCTGGGGCCAACGTCCTGACTTTC.

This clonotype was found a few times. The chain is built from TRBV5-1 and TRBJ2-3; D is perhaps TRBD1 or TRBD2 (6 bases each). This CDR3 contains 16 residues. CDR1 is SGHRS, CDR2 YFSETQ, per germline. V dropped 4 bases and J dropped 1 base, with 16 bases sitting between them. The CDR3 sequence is CASSTDGGSRTDTQYF. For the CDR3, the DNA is TGCGCCAGCAGCACAGACGGGGGCTCCCGCACAGATACGCAGTATTTT.

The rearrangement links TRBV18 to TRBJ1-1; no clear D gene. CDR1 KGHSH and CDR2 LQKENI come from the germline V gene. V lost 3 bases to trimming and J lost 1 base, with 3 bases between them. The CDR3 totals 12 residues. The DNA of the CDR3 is TGTGCCAGCTCACCCACGAACACTGAAGCTTTCTTT. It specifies CASSPTNTEAFF.

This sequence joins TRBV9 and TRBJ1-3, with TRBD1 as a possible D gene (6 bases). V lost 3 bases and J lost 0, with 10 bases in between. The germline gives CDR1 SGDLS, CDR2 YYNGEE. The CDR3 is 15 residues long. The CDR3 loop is CASSAGTLSGNTIYF. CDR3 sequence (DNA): TGTGCCAGCAGCGCAGGGACACTCTCTGGAAACACCATATATTTT.

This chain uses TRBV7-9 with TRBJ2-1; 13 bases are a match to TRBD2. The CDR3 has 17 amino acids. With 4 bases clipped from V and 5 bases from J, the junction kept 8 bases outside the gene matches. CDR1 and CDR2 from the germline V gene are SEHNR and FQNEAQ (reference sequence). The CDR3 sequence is CASSSRLAGGTDNEQFF. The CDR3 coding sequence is TGTGCCAGCAGCTCACGACTAGCGGGAGGCACCGACAATGAGCAGTTCTTC.

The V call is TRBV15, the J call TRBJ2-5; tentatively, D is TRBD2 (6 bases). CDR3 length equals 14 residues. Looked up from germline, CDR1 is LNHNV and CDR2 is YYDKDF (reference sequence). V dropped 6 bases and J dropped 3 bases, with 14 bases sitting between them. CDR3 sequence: CATRKTRLEETQYF. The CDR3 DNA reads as TGTGCCACCAGGAAAACCCGACTAGAAGAGACCCAGTACTTC.

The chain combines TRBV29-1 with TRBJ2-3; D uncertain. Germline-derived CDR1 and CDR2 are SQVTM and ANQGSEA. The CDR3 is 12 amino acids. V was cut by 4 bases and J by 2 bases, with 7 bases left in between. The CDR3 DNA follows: TGCAGCGTTGGCCTCATCACAGATACGCAGTATTTT. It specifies CSVGLITDTQYF.

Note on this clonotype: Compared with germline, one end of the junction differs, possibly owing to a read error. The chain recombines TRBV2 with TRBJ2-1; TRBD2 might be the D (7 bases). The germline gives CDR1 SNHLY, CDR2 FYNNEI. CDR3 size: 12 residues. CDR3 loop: CASNDPGGPSIF. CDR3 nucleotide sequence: TGTGCCAGCAATGATCCGGGGGGCCCGTCCATCTTC.